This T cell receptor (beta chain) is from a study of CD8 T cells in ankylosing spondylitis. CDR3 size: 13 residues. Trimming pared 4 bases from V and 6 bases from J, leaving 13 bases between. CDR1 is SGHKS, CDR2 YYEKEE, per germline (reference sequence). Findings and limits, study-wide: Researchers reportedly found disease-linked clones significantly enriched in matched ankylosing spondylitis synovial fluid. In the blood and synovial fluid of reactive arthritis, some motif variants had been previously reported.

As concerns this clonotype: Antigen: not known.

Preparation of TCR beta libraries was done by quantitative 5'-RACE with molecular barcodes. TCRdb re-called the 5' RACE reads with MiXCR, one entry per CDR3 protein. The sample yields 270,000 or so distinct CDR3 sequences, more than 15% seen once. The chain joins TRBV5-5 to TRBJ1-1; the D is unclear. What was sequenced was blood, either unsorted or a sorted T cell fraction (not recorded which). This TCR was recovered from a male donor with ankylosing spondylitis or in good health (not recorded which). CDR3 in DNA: TGTGCCAGCAGCCCCTCTAGAGGCGCTGAAGCTTTCTTT. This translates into CASSPSRGAEAFF. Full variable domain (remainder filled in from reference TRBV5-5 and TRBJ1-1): DAGVTQSPTHLIKTRGQQVTLRCSPISGHKSVSWYQQVLGQGPQFIFQYYEKEERGRGNFPDRFSARQFPNYSSELNVNALLLGDSALYLCASSPSRGAEAFFGQGTRLTVV.